These 13 T cell receptor beta chains share one sample of origin, sequenced in a study of spatial heterogeneity in lung cancer. Time point given: sample taken at primary tumor resection. The authors sequenced whole RNA from tumor, nontumor lung or frozen PBMC without sorting. MiXCR was run by TCRdb on the 5' RACE reads, yielding one entry per CDR3 protein. The repertoire holds 6,000 to 8,500 distinct CDR3 sequences, around 5% seen once, with 9% in the top ten. Here the sequenced sample was normal lung tissue next to the tumor, taken at surgery. Every receptor here comes from a female donor with early-stage non-small cell lung cancer.

In this sample, this clonotype turned up many times. The library was built for alpha chains, so this beta chain is an off-target read and its size means little. The V and J genes are TRBV19 and TRBJ2-1; D perhaps matches TRBD1 (6 bases). V was shortened by 1 base and J by 12 bases, with 16 bases between the two germline ends. CDR1 and CDR2 from the germline V gene are LNHDA and SQIVND (reference sequence). CDR3 length: 14 residues. This CDR3 is CASSIALGTSRQFF. The CDR3 DNA is TGTGCCAGTAGTATAGCGTTGGGGACAAGTAGGCAGTTCTTC.

There are many counts of this clonotype. For a library built for alpha chains, this beta chain is a stray read; little rests on its size. V is TRBV28 and J is TRBJ2-2; no clear D. V lost 5 bases to trimming and J lost 3 bases, with 4 bases between them. From germline, CDR1 is MDHEN and CDR2 SYDVKM. CDR3 size: 12 residues. The CDR3 here is CASSRDTGELFF. CDR3 DNA: TGTGCCAGCAGTCGGGACACCGGGGAGCTGTTTTTT.

In this sample, this clonotype turned up many times. This beta chain turned up in a library designed for alpha chains; as an off-target read, its abundance says little. The chain combines TRBV5-1 with TRBJ2-7; TRBD1 might be the D (6 bases). The CDR3 runs 16 residues. From germline, CDR1 is SGHRS and CDR2 YFSETQ. V was clipped by 4 bases and J by 2 bases, with 19 bases between them. CDR3 in DNA: TGCGCCAGCAGCCCAGGGGCGGCAGGGGCGGCCTACGAGCAGTACTTC. Translated, it gives CASSPGAAGAAYEQYF.

Many counts were recorded for this clonotype. This beta chain is a stray read from a library made for alpha chains; its abundance is not meaningful. CDR3 nucleotides: TGTGCCAGCAGCTCAGGGAGTCGATATGAAAAACTGTTTTTT. Translation gives CASSSGSRYEKLFF. The rearrangement uses TRBV7-2 and TRBJ1-4, with a tentative D call TRBD1 (5 bases). From germline, CDR1 is SGHTA and CDR2 FQGNSA. Trimming shortened V by 4 bases and J by 6 bases, and 12 bases separated the two germline ends. There are 14 residues in the CDR3.

The table lists this clonotype with many counts. This beta chain came through as a stray read in a library set up for alpha chains, and its size says little. The chain uses TRBV7-9 and TRBJ2-7; 9 nucleotides align to TRBD2. The CDR3 is 14 residues long. The V gene's germline CDR1 is SEHNR and CDR2 FQNEAQ (reference sequence). V gave up 5 bases and J gave up 3 bases; unmatched junction bases: 5. CDR3 nucleotide sequence: TGTGCCAGCAGCGTTAGCGGGAGAATCTACGAGCAGTACTTC. Amino acid sequence: CASSVSGRIYEQYF.

This clonotype qualifies as medium-sized. A library prepared for alpha chains yielded this beta chain as an off-target read; its size is of little meaning. The genes are TRBV2 and TRBJ1-1, with TRBD1 identical over 9 bases. Germline lookup yields CDR1 SNHLY and CDR2 FYNNEI. CDR3 length equals 14 residues. Unmatched junction bases numbered 7, after V lost 6 bases and J lost 5 bases. CDR3 in DNA: TGTGCCAGCAGAAGGGACAGGGCTGATACTGAAGCTTTCTTT. Protein sequence: CASRRDRADTEAFF.

This clonotype was recorded many times. Being off target in a library aimed at alpha chains, this beta chain has a size of little meaning. The V and J genes are TRBV20-1 and TRBJ2-5; TRBD2 agrees at 11 bases. The CDR3 totals 15 residues. Looked up from germline, CDR1 is DFQATT and CDR2 is SNEGSKA (reference sequence). Trimming at V came to 5 bases and at J to 1 base, leaving 6 bases not matched to a gene. DNA of the CDR3: TGCAGTGCTCTACCACTAGCGGGGGCCCAAGAGACCCAGTACTTC. It is translated as CSALPLAGAQETQYF.

In its sample, this clonotype is medium-sized (0.01 to 0.1%). This beta chain appears as a stray read in a library generated for alpha chains; its size is not informative. V is TRBV28 and J is TRBJ2-7; the match to TRBD2 covers 9 bases. There are 12 residues in the CDR3. From germline, CDR1 is MDHEN and CDR2 SYDVKM. After removal of 6 bases from V and 5 bases from J, the junction contained 2 bases not matched to a gene. CDR3 DNA sequence: TGTGCCAGCAGCGGGACTAGCCACGAGCAGTACTTC. This sequence encodes CASSGTSHEQYF.

This clonotype has at least ten counts. Since the library was made to target alpha chains, this beta chain is a stray read and its abundance is not meaningful. This chain joins TRBV20-1 and TRBJ1-2; D is unresolved. This CDR3 region has 14 residues. With 0 bases removed from V and 8 bases from J, the gap between germline ends came to 16 bases. Germline loops: CDR1 DFQATT, CDR2 SNEGSKA (reference sequence). CDR3 coding DNA: TGCAGTGCTAGAGAGGTCAGGTCCTTCTTCGGCTACACCTTC. It yields the protein CSAREVRSFFGYTF.

This clonotype was counted only a few times. Found in a library prepared for alpha chains, this beta chain is an off-target read, and its abundance has little meaning. The chain joins TRBV5-5 to TRBJ2-5; maybe TRBD2 (5 bases). Germline CDR1 SGHKS, CDR2 YYEKEE (reference sequence). The CDR3 runs 13 residues. The V end was cut by 4 bases, the J end by 2 bases, with 9 bases between. The CDR3 nucleotides read TGTGCCAGCAGCAGAACTAGACAAGAGACCCAGTACTTC. Amino acid sequence: CASSRTRQETQYF.

A note on this clonotype: This beta chain came through as a stray read in a library set up for alpha chains, and its size says little. The chain recombines TRBV25-1 with TRBJ2-7, with D perhaps TRBD2 (6 bases). V gave up 3 bases and J gave up 5 bases, with 17 bases separating them. The germline CDR1 and CDR2 sequences are MGHDK and SYGVNS. The CDR3 has 15 amino acids. The chain's CDR3 is CASSDPGPGGHEQYF. CDR3 DNA sequence: TGTGCCAGCAGTGACCCCGGGCCCGGGGGACACGAGCAGTACTTC.

Relative to its sample, this clonotype is medium-sized. As an off-target read in a library built for alpha chains, this beta chain has a frequency of little significance. The chain links TRBV7-2 to TRBJ1-5; no clear D gene. The V end was cut by 5 bases, the J end by 3 bases, with 11 bases between. The germline gives CDR1 SGHTA, CDR2 FQGNSA. This CDR3 has 14 residues. The CDR3 loop reads CASSPYGVNQPQHF. DNA of the CDR3: TGTGCCAGCAGCCCCTACGGGGTCAATCAGCCCCAGCATTTT.

This clonotype was counted only a few times. Because the library targeted alpha chains, this beta chain is an off-target read whose size means little. The chain uses TRBV7-9 and TRBJ2-2, with 7 bases fitting TRBD2. V lost 1 base and J lost 4; bases outside the gene matches: 0. This CDR3 has 14 amino acids. The V gene's germline CDR1 is SEHNR and CDR2 FQNEAQ (reference sequence). CDR3: CASSLGTSTGELFF. The CDR3, as DNA: TGTGCCAGCAGCTTAGGGACTAGCACCGGGGAGCTGTTTTTT. Filled out from reference TRBV7-9 and TRBJ2-2, the complete variable domain reads DTGVSQNPRHKITKRGQNVTFRCDPISEHNRLYWYRQTLGQGPEFLTYFQNEAQLEKSRLLSDRFSAERPKGSFSTLEIQRTEQGDSAMYLCASSLGTSTGELFFGEGSRLTVL.